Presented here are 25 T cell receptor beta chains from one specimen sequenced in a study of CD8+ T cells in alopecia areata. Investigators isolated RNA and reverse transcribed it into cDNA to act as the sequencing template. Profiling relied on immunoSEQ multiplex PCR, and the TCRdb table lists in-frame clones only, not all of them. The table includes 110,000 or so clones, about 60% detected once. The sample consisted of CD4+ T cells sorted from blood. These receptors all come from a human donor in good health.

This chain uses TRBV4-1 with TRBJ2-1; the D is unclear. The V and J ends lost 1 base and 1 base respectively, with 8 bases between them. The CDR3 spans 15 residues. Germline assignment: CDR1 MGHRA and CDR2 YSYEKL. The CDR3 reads CASSQGVASYNEQFF. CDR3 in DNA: TGCGCCAGCAGCCAAGGGGTAGCATCCTACAATGAGCAGTTCTTC.

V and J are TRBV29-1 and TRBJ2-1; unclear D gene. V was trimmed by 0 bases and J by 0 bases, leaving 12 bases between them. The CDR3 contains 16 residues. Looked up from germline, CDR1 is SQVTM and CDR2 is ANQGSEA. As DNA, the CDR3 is TGCAGCGTTGAAGAGGGTCCACTCAGCTCCTACAATGAGCAGTTCTTC. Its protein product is CSVEEGPLSSYNEQFF.

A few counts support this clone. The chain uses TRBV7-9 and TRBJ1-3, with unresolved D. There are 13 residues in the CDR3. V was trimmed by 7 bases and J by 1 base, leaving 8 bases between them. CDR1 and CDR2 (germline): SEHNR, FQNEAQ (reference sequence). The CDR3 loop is CASTEVSGNTIYF. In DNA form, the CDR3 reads TGTGCCAGCACTGAGGTTTCTGGAAACACCATATATTTT.

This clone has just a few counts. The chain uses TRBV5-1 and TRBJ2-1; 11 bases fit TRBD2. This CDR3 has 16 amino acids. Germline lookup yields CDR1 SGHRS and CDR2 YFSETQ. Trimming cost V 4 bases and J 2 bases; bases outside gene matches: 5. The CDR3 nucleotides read TGCGCCAGCAGCCCCATGACTAGCGGGACCTACAATGAGCAGTTCTTC. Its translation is CASSPMTSGTYNEQFF.

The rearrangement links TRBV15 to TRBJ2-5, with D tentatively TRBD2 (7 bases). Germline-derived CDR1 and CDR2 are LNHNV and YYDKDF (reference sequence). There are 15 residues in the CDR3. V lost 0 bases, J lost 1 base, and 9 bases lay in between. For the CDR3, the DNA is TGTGCCACCAGCAGAGATCGGGGGGCCCAAGAGACCCAGTACTTC. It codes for CATSRDRGAQETQYF.

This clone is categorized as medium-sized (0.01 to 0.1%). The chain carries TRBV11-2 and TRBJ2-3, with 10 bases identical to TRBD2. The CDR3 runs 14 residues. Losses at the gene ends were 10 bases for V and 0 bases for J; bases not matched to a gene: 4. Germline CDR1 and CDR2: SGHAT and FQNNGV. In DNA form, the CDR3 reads TGTGCCATAGCGGGGGGCCGGAGCACAGATACGCAGTATTTT. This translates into CAIAGGRSTDTQYF.

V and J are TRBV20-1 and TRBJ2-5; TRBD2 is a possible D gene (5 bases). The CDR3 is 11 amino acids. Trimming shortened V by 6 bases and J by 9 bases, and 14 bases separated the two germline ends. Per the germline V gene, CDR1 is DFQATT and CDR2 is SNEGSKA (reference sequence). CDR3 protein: CSAKRELAQYF. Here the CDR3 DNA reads TGCAGTGCCAAAAGGGAGTTGGCCCAGTACTTC.

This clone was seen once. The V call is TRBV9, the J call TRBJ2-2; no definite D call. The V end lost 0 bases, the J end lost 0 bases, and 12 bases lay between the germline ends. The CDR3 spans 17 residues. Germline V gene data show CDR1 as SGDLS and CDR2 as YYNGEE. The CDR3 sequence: CASSVDAQYSNTGELFF. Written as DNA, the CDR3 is TGTGCCAGCAGCGTAGATGCACAGTACTCGAACACCGGGGAGCTGTTTTTT. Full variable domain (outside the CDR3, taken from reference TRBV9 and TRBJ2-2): DSGVTQTPKHLITATGQRVTLRCSPRSGDLSVYWYQQSLDQGLQFLIQYYNGEERAKGNILERFSAQQFPDLHSELNLSSLELGDSALYFCASSVDAQYSNTGELFFGEGSRLTVL.

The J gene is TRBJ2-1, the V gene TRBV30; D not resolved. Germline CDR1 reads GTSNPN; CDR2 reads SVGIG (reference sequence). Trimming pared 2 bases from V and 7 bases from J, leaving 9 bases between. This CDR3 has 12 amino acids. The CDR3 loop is CAWSSTGNEQFF. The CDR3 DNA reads TGTGCCTGGAGTTCCACCGGTAATGAGCAGTTCTTC.

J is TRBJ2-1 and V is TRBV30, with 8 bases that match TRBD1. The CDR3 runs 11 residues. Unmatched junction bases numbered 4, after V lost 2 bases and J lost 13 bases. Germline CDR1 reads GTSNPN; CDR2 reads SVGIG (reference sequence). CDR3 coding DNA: TGTGCCTGGAGTCCGGGGACAGGTCAGTTCTTC. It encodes CAWSPGTGQFF.

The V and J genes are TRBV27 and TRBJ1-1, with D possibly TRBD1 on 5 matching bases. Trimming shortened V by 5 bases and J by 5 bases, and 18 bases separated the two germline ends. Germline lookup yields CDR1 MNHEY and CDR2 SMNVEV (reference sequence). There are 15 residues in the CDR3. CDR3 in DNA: TGTGCCAGCAGTCAGACAGATTATGGTGGTACTGAAGCTTTCTTT. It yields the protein CASSQTDYGGTEAFF.

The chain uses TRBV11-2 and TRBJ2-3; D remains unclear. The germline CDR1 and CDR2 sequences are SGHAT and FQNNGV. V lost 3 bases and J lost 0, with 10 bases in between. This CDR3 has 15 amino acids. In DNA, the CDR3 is TGTGCCAGCAGCTTTTCAAAATCTAGCACAGATACGCAGTATTTT. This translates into CASSFSKSSTDTQYF.

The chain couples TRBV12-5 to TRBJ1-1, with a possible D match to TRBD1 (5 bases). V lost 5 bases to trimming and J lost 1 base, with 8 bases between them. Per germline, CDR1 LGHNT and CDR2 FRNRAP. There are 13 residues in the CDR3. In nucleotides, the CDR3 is TGTGCTAGTGGTCAGGGAGGGAACACTGAAGCTTTCTTT. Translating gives CASGQGGNTEAFF.

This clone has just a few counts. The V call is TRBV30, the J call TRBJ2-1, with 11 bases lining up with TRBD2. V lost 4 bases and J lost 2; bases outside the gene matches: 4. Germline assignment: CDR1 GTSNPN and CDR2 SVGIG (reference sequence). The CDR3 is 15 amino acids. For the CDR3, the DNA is TGTGCCTGGACAAAGACTAGCGGGACCTACAATGAGCAGTTCTTC. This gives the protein CAWTKTSGTYNEQFF. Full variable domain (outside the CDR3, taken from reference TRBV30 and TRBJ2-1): SQTIHQWPATLVQPVGSPLSLECTVEGTSNPNLYWYRQAAGRGLQLLFYSVGIGQISSEVPQNLSASRPQDRQFILSSKKLLLSDSGFYLCAWTKTSGTYNEQFFGPGTRLTVL.

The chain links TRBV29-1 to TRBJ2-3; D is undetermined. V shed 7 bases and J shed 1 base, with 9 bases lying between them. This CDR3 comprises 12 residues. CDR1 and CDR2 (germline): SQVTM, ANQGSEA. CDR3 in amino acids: CSGGGRTDTQYF. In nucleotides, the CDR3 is TGCAGCGGAGGTGGTCGCACAGATACGCAGTATTTT.

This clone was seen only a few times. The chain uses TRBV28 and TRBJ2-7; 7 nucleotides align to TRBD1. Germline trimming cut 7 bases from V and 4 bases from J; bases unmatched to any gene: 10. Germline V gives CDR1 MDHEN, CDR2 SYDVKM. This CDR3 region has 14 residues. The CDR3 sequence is CASTQGLPKYEQYF. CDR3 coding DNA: TGTGCCAGCACACAGGGGCTGCCTAAGTACGAGCAGTACTTC. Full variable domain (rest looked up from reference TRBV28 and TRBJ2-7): DVKVTQSSRYLVKRTGEKVFLECVQDMDHENMFWYRQDPGLGLRLIYFSYDVKMKEKGDIPEGYSVSREKKERFSLILESASTNQTSMYLCASTQGLPKYEQYFGPGTRLTVT.

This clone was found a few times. CDR3 residues: CAWGQGSSYEQYF. In DNA form, the CDR3 reads TGTGCCTGGGGACAGGGGAGCTCCTACGAGCAGTACTTC. The chain recombines TRBV30 with TRBJ2-7, with 9 bases fitting TRBD1. This CDR3 comprises 13 residues. V gave up 5 bases and J gave up 0 bases; unmatched junction bases: 2. From germline, CDR1 is GTSNPN and CDR2 SVGIG (reference sequence). Full variable domain (remainder filled in from reference TRBV30 and TRBJ2-7): SQTIHQWPATLVQPVGSPLSLECTVEGTSNPNLYWYRQAAGRGLQLLFYSVGIGQISSEVPQNLSASRPQDRQFILSSKKLLLSDSGFYLCAWGQGSSYEQYFGPGTRLTVT.

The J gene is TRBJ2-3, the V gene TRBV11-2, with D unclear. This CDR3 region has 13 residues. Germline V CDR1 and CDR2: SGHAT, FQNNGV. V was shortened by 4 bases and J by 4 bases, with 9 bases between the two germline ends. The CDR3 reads CASSSQRPDTQYF. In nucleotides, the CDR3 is TGTGCCAGCAGCTCCCAGAGGCCAGATACGCAGTATTTT.

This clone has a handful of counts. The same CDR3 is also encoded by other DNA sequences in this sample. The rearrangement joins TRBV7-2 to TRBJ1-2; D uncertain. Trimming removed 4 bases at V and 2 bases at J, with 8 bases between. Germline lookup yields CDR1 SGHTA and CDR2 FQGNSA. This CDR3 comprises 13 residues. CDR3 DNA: TGTGCCAGCAGCTCCCAATTAAACTATGGCTACACCTTC. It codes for CASSSQLNYGYTF.

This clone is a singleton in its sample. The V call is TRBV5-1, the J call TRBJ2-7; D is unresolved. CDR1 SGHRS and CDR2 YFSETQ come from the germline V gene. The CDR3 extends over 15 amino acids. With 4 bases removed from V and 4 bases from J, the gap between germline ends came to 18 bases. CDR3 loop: CASSLSPVDGYEQYF. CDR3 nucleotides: TGCGCCAGCAGCCTCAGCCCAGTGGACGGGTACGAGCAGTACTTC.

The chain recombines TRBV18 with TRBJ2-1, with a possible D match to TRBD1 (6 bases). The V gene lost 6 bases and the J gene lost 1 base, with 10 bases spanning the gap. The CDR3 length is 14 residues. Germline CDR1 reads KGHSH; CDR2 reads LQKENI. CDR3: CASSKDSSYNEQFF. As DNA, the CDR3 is TGTGCCAGCTCGAAGGACAGTTCCTACAATGAGCAGTTCTTC.

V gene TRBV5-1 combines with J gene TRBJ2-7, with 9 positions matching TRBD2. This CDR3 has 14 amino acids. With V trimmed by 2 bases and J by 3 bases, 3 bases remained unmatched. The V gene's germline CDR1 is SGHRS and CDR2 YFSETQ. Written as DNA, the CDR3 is TGCGCCAGCAGCTTCGCACTAGCGGGCTACGAGCAGTACTTC. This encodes CASSFALAGYEQYF.

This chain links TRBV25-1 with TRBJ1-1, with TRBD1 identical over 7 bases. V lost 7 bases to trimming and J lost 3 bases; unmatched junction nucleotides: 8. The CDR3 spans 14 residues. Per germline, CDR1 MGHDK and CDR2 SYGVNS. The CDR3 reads CASTDNRGHTEAFF. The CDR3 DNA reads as TGTGCCAGCACAGATAACAGGGGACACACTGAAGCTTTCTTT.

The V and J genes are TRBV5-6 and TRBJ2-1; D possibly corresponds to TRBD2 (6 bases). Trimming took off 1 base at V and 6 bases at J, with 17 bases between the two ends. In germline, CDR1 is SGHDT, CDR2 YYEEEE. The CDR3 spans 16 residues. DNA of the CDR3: TGTGCCAGCAGCTTGCCCATTGGGGGGATAGGCAATGAGCAGTTCTTC. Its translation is CASSLPIGGIGNEQFF.

For the CDR3, the DNA is TGTGCCAGCAGCTTGGCAGACAGGCAAGAGACCCAGTACTTC. It codes for CASSLADRQETQYF. The chain carries TRBV5-6 and TRBJ2-7; D perhaps matches TRBD1 (6 bases). The J call may be in error: the DNA end matches TRBJ2-5 better. This CDR3 comprises 14 residues. Germline loops: CDR1 SGHDT, CDR2 YYEEEE.